This TCR beta chain was recorded in a study of neurological immune-mediated disorders. Study outcomes and limitations: While HTLV-1-associated myelopathy showed the greatest TCR clonal expansion, multiple sclerosis showed the least, falling below healthy controls.

The making of cDNA relied on 5'RACE with 10-nucleotide random UMIs. A single run covered 15-18 subjects with over 170 million TCR-beta sequences. TCRdb ran MiXCR on the 5' RACE reads and lists one entry per CDR3 protein. In the table there are about 48,000 distinct CDR3 sequences, roughly 24% of which are singletons. This clonotype was detected ten times or more. Its antigen is unknown. It was from 2 million PBMCs stored at -80 C that the unsorted libraries were obtained. CDR3 length equals 16 residues. Per germline, CDR1 LGHDT and CDR2 YNNKEL (reference sequence). With V trimmed by 4 bases and J by 3 bases, 6 bases remained unmatched.

This chain uses TRBV3-1 with TRBJ2-3, with TRBD2 matching over 11 bases. The clonotype originates from a woman between 70 and 85 years old in good health. The sample comprised PBMCs. The CDR3 loop is CASSPLAGARTDTQYF. The DNA for the CDR3 is TGTGCCAGCAGCCCACTAGCGGGAGCGAGAACAGATACGCAGTATTTT.